The 10 T cell receptor beta chains below all came from one sample that was sequenced in a study of cytomegalovirus exposure and HLA in healthy donors. 13 Jbeta primers and 60 Vbeta primers were used for the PCR. Sequencing used immunoSEQ multiplex PCR; TCRdb keeps in-frame clones, though not all of them. The sample holds 150,000 to 200,000 clones; about 85% are singletons and the top ten take about 3.8%. The sample comprised PBMCs. The receptors originated from a man over 45 in good health and CMV-seronegative.

This rearrangement joins TRBV11-2 to TRBJ1-2, with D perhaps TRBD1 (6 bases). Germline CDR1 reads SGHAT; CDR2 reads FQNNGV. The CDR3 runs to 13 residues. With 5 bases removed from V and 6 bases from J, the gap between germline ends came to 13 bases. The CDR3 coding sequence is TGTGCCAGCAGCAACGACAGGAGGAATGGCTACACCTTC. The encoded protein is CASSNDRRNGYTF.

The rearrangement links TRBV9 to TRBJ2-2, with D possibly matching TRBD2 (6 bases). Germline CDR1 SGDLS, CDR2 YYNGEE. Trimming removed 0 bases from V and 7 bases from J, with 22 bases in between. This CDR3 contains 18 residues. CDR3 protein: CASSVGSLRSREVGELFF. In DNA form, the CDR3 reads TGTGCCAGCAGCGTAGGGTCCCTAAGGTCTAGGGAGGTCGGGGAGCTGTTTTTT.

The V gene is TRBV5-4, the J gene TRBJ1-4; tentative D call: TRBD1 (6 bases). Trimming took off 0 bases at V and 5 bases at J, with 11 bases between the two ends. CDR1 and CDR2 from the germline V gene are SGHNT and YYREEE (reference sequence). This CDR3 has 15 amino acids. CDR3 nucleotides: TGTGCCAGCAGCTTGGGGGGACAAGGGAATGAAAAACTGTTTTTT. The encoded protein is CASSLGGQGNEKLFF.

This chain connects TRBV6-6 to TRBJ2-7; tentative D call: TRBD1 (6 bases). The V gene's germline CDR1 is MNHNY and CDR2 SVGAGI (reference sequence). CDR3 length: 15 residues. Trimming pared 1 base from V and 2 bases from J, leaving 12 bases between. The CDR3 protein is CASSYFAGAAYEQYF. DNA of the CDR3: TGTGCCAGCAGTTACTTTGCAGGGGCCGCCTACGAGCAGTACTTC.

The genes are TRBV7-3 and TRBJ2-2; D perhaps matches TRBD1 (7 bases). This CDR3 region has 16 residues. V shed 0 bases and J shed 7 bases, with 15 bases lying between them. From germline, CDR1 is SGHTA and CDR2 FQGTGA. The CDR3, as DNA: TGTGCCAGCAGCTTAACTCGGCAGGGGGGAATCGGGGAGCTGTTTTTT. Amino acids: CASSLTRQGGIGELFF.

The chain recombines TRBV21-1 with TRBJ1-2. TRBV21-1 is a pseudogene locus. The CDR3 totals 13 residues. The CDR3 coding sequence is TGTGCCAGCAGCAAGGCAGCGAACTATGGCTACACCTTC. Translated, it gives CASSKAANYGYTF.

The rearrangement links TRBV21-1 to TRBJ1-5; the table names TRBD1, a call not compared with the DNA. TRBV21-1 is recorded as a pseudogene. This CDR3 is 15 amino acids long. The CDR3 coding sequence is TGTGCCAGCAGCCTACCAAGACAGGGCGGTAGGCCCCAGCATTTT. It translates to CASSLPRQGGRPQHF.

This chain links TRBV6-1 with TRBJ2-3, with 8 bases aligning to TRBD1. This CDR3 spans 15 amino acids. J gave up 3 bases and V 3 bases, and 5 bases lay outside the gene matches. Germline V gene sequence: CDR1 MNHNS, CDR2 SASEGT. The CDR3 DNA follows: TGTGCCAGCAGTGACGGGACAGGCACTACAGATACGCAGTATTTT. It codes for CASSDGTGTTDTQYF.

The J gene is TRBJ1-5, the V gene TRBV19, with 8 bases fitting TRBD1. Losses at the gene ends were 3 bases for V and 1 base for J; bases not matched to a gene: 5. The CDR3 spans 16 residues. CDR1 LNHDA and CDR2 SQIVND come from the germline V gene (reference sequence). In DNA, the CDR3 is TGTGCCAGTAGTATGGACAGGGTAGGGAGCAATCAGCCCCAGCATTTT. Its translation: CASSMDRVGSNQPQHF.

V usage is TRBV5-1 and J usage is TRBJ1-2, with D hard to call. The CDR3 runs 13 residues. Germline CDR1 SGHRS, CDR2 YFSETQ. Deletions cut 2 bases from V and 2 bases from J, with 7 bases between. The CDR3 DNA reads TGCGCCAGCAGCTTACAGATGAACTATGGCTACACCTTC. It specifies CASSLQMNYGYTF.